The clone carrying this T cell receptor (beta chain) has only one observation. Its antigen is still unknown. At one boundary the junction diverges from the germline segment, which might be a read error. Purified naive CD4+ T cells were depleted of CD25+ Tregs. TCRdb reanalysed the 5' RACE reads using MiXCR and keeps one entry per CDR3 protein. The data show roughly 13,000 distinct CDR3 sequences, roughly a quarter seen once. General study findings and limits: Tumor Treg TCRs overlapped most with tumor naive CD4+ cells. Whole repertoires were not studied in the larger cohort, only one V-J beta rearrangement.

The clonotype originates from a female donor with breast cancer. The sequenced sample consisted of naive CD4+ T cells sorted from blood. Described subset: naive CD4+ T cells, CD4+CD45RA+CD25-.

The CDR3 coding sequence is TGTGCCGGTAGTCCGATGGACAGGGGCGTAAATCAGCCCCAGCATTTT. It is translated as CAGSPMDRGVNQPQHF. V is TRBV19 and J is TRBJ1-5; 9 positions match TRBD1. This CDR3 region has 16 residues. Germline V gene lookup returns CDR1 LNHDA and CDR2 SQIVND (reference sequence). Using reference TRBV19 and TRBJ1-5 for the parts outside the CDR3, the full variable domain is DGGITQSPKYLFRKEGQNVTLSCEQNLNHDAMYWYRQDPGQGLRLIYYSQIVNDFQKGDIAEGYSVSREKKESFPLTVTSAQKNPTAFYLCAGSPMDRGVNQPQHFGDGTRLSIL.